The 10 T cell receptor beta chains reported below all come from one sample, sequenced in a study of response to subunit inactivated influenza vaccine. From the RT-PCR reads, TCRdb called clonotypes with MiXCR, one entry per CDR3 protein. The table lists hundreds of thousands of distinct CDR3 sequences, roughly 14% of them singletons. This specimen was PBMCs from blood, taken about 12 days after vaccination. The receptors come from a man between 45 and 60 years old who received an inactivated influenza vaccine.

The chain joins TRBV5-1 to TRBJ2-3; TRBD1 aligns across 7 bases. The CDR3 totals 15 residues. Germline lookup yields CDR1 SGHRS and CDR2 YFSETQ. V dropped 0 bases and J dropped 3; count of bases not matched to a gene: 4. Written as DNA, the CDR3 is TGCGCCAGCAGCTTGGGGGGACAGAGAACAGATACGCAGTATTTT. Its protein product is CASSLGGQRTDTQYF.

The chain is built from TRBV5-1 and TRBJ2-5; TRBD2 might be the D (6 bases). The V gene's germline CDR1 is SGHRS and CDR2 YFSETQ. Trimming left V 0 bases short and J 0 bases short, with 9 bases between. The length of the CDR3 is 15 residues. CDR3 DNA: TGCGCCAGCAGCTTGGGGGCGGGAAACCAAGAGACCCAGTACTTC. Its protein is CASSLGAGNQETQYF.

The table lists this clonotype with many counts. This CDR3 is CASLNRGATEAFF. CDR3 coding DNA: TGTGCCAGCCTGAACAGGGGAGCCACTGAAGCTTTCTTT. This chain connects TRBV5-6 to TRBJ1-1; 7 bases align to TRBD1. The CDR3 is made up of 13 amino acids. Germline loops: CDR1 SGHDT, CDR2 YYEEEE. V shed 7 bases and J 4 bases; nucleotides not matched to a gene: 7.

This chain joins TRBV7-2 and TRBJ2-1; weak D call: TRBD2 (5 bases). Germline V gene data show CDR1 as SGHTA and CDR2 as FQGNSA. Trimming pared 5 bases from V and 2 bases from J, leaving 19 bases between. There are 17 residues in the CDR3. The CDR3 sequence: CASSLLGLADPYNEQFF. The CDR3, as DNA: TGTGCCAGCAGCCTCCTAGGGCTAGCTGATCCCTACAATGAGCAGTTCTTC.

The rearrangement links TRBV7-9 to TRBJ2-3; D might be TRBD1 (5 bases). Trimming cost V 0 bases and J 2 bases, with 12 bases left between them. This CDR3 has 16 residues. Germline V CDR1 and CDR2: SEHNR, FQNEAQ (reference sequence). The CDR3 region is CASSLAKGADTDTQYF. CDR3 DNA sequence: TGTGCCAGCAGCTTAGCGAAAGGGGCGGACACAGATACGCAGTATTTT.

This clonotype appeared a few times. The chain carries TRBV20-1 and TRBJ1-2; maybe TRBD1 (5 bases). The CDR3 is 12 amino acids. Per germline, CDR1 DFQATT and CDR2 SNEGSKA (reference sequence). Trimming pared 6 bases from V and 3 bases from J, leaving 11 bases between. The CDR3 bases are TGCAGTGCCCTCGGGGGGGACTATGGCTACACCTTC. This codes for CSALGGDYGYTF.

The V call is TRBV11-1, the J call TRBJ2-2; 11 bases match TRBD2. V gave up 5 bases and J gave up 5 bases; unmatched junction bases: 19. This CDR3 contains 20 residues. Germline CDR1 SGHAT, CDR2 FQDESV (reference sequence). The CDR3 coding sequence is TGTGCCAGCAGCCCCTATAGCGGGAGGGCCGGATCAAGGAGAACCGGGGAGCTGTTTTTT. Protein product: CASSPYSGRAGSRRTGELFF.

This clonotype has a handful of counts. The CDR3 spells CSATGPLYEQYF. CDR3 sequence (DNA): TGCAGCGCCACGGGACCCCTTTACGAGCAGTACTTC. This rearrangement joins TRBV29-1 to TRBJ2-7, with D perhaps given as TRBD1 or TRBD2 (5 bases each). The CDR3 contains 12 residues. Germline V gene lookup returns CDR1 SQVTM and CDR2 ANQGSEA. V lost 7 bases and J 4 bases, leaving 14 bases between the germline ends.

V is TRBV9 and J is TRBJ2-6, with D maybe TRBD1 (5 bases). V gave up 4 bases and J gave up 2 bases, with 16 bases separating them. The CDR3 length is 17 residues. The V gene's germline CDR1 is SGDLS and CDR2 YYNGEE. CDR3 loop: CASSPQVILTGANVLTF. Written as DNA, the CDR3 is TGTGCCAGCAGCCCACAGGTAATACTGACTGGGGCCAACGTCCTGACTTTC. The complete variable domain, with remaining parts taken from reference TRBV9 and TRBJ2-6, reads DSGVTQTPKHLITATGQRVTLRCSPRSGDLSVYWYQQSLDQGLQFLIQYYNGEERAKGNILERFSAQQFPDLHSELNLSSLELGDSALYFCASSPQVILTGANVLTFGAGSRLTVL.

This clonotype has ten or more counts. This chain connects TRBV18 to TRBJ2-1; D may be TRBD2 (6 bases). This CDR3 contains 14 residues. V lost 1 base, J lost 8 bases, and 12 bases lay in between. Germline CDR1 KGHSH, CDR2 LQKENI. This CDR3 is CASSPLEGSYEQFF. The CDR3, as DNA: TGTGCCAGCTCACCACTGGAGGGGTCGTATGAGCAGTTCTTC.